This TCR beta chain was identified in a study of blood T cell repertoires in COVID-19. Study in general: T cells, B-cell-depleted T cells, or PBMCs supplied cDNA or gDNA.

Per the study methods: Estimates of nucleated cell counts were drawn from the amplification of reference gene primers. The protocol was immunoSEQ multiplex PCR, while the TCRdb copy is restricted to in-frame clones and leaves out a portion. From that table come the V and J calls and clone size; the DNA was used to work out D and trimming. Of around 130,000 clones listed, roughly 81% were seen once; the top ten hold more than 10%. The specimen sequenced was peripheral blood. The TCR originated in a human donor in a cohort sampled during active COVID-19.

The CDR3: CASSLGGTGPLNTEAFF. The DNA of the CDR3 is TGTGCCAGCAGCTTGGGTGGGACAGGGCCATTGAACACTGAAGCTTTCTTT. The chain combines TRBV5-4 with TRBJ1-1, with TRBD1 matching 9 bases. The V and J ends lost 0 bases and 0 bases, in that order; junction bases with no gene match: 6. Germline-derived CDR1 and CDR2 are SGHNT and YYREEE (reference sequence). There are 17 residues in the CDR3.